The TCR beta chain described here comes from a study of blood T cell repertoires in COVID-19. Study details: The study drew acute and convalescent COVID-19 samples from the United States, Italy and Spain.

This clone is a singleton in its sample. Data came from immunoSEQ multiplex PCR; TCRdb stores just in-frame clones and leaves some out. The sample shows about half a million clones, approximately 85% of them seen only once. The TCR was taken from a human donor in a cohort sampled during active COVID-19. Material for sequencing was peripheral blood.

As DNA, the CDR3 is TGTGCCAGCTCACCTTCGACAGGGGGCCAAGAGACCCAGTACTTC. Translation: CASSPSTGGQETQYF. The gene calls are TRBV18 and TRBJ2-5, with 9 positions matching TRBD1. CDR3 length: 15 amino acids. In germline, CDR1 is KGHSH, CDR2 LQKENI. The junction had 3 bases not matched to a gene; V was cut back by 3 bases and J by 1 base. The full variable domain, with the rest looked up from reference TRBV18 and TRBJ2-5, is NAGVMQNPRHLVRRRGQEARLRCSPMKGHSHVYWYRQLPEEGLKFMVYLQKENIIDESGMPKERFSAEFPKEGPSILRIQQVVRGDSAAYFCASSPSTGGQETQYFGPGTRLLVL.